These T cell receptor beta chains were read from a single sample in a study of cytomegalovirus exposure and HLA in healthy donors. This table comes from immunoSEQ multiplex PCR, and its TCRdb copy is limited to in-frame clones, with some not included. The sample lists under 200,000 clones, roughly 13% occurring once. The sample comprised PBMCs. The receptors were sampled from a middle-aged man in good health and CMV-seropositive. The CDR3 runs from the conserved cysteine through the conserved F or W. The D gene is left open where the match is weak. Size values are once, few and many counts, or a class for expanded clones, and some rows have none.

clone size,CDR3 length,J gene,D gene,V gene,CDR3 protein,CDR3 DNA
.,15,TRBJ2-3,.,TRBV27,CASSRLVFPTDTQYF,TGTGCCAGCAGTAGACTGGTTTTTCCCACAGATACGCAGTATTTT
few,12,TRBJ1-2,.,TRBV14,CTSSQNPTGVSF,TGTACCAGCAGCCAAAACCCGACAGGTGTGAGCTTC
.,14,TRBJ2-3,TRBD2,TRBV5-6,CASSSSGGLDTQYF,TGTGCCAGCAGCTCTAGCGGGGGGTTAGATACGCAGTATTTT
few,14,TRBJ2-7,.,TRBV13,CASSPRGESNEQYF,TGTGCCAGCAGCCCCAGGGGGGAGAGCAACGAGCAGTACTTC
few,14,TRBJ1-4,TRBD1,TRBV2,CASRVTGVDEKLFF,TGTGCCAGCAGGGTAACAGGGGTCGATGAAAAACTGTTTTTT
few,15,TRBJ2-1,TRBD2,TRBV7-9,CASRRRGSSYNEQFF,TGTGCCAGCAGACGGCGGGGGAGTTCCTACAATGAGCAGTTCTTC
.,16,TRBJ1-6,.,TRBV4-2,CASSQGLGWYNSPLHF,TGTGCCAGCAGCCAAGGGCTAGGTTGGTATAATTCACCCCTCCACTTT
few,12,TRBJ1-2,TRBD1,TRBV6-5,CASRGQGGGYTF,TGTGCCAGCAGAGGACAGGGAGGTGGCTACACCTTC
.,13,TRBJ1-4,.,TRBV15,CATSKGRNEKLFF,TGTGCCACCAGTAAGGGGCGTAATGAAAAACTGTTTTTT
few,20,TRBJ1-5,.,TRBV27,CASSDFRAPRRAFGNQPQHF,TGTGCCAGCAGCGATTTTAGGGCCCCTCGCAGGGCCTTTGGCAATCAGCCCCAGCATTTT
.,17,TRBJ1-1,.,TRBV5-4,CASSLGGLNLMNTEAFF,TGTGCCAGCAGCTTAGGGGGATTAAATCTTATGAACACTGAAGCTTTCTTT
.,15,TRBJ2-3,TRBD1,TRBV5-4,CASSPDRGTTDTQYF,TGTGCCAGCAGCCCTGACAGGGGAACCACAGATACGCAGTATTTT
few,16,TRBJ2-3,TRBD2,TRBV5-4,CASSSGLAGGLDTQYF,TGTGCCAGCAGTTCCGGACTAGCGGGGGGTCTTGATACGCAGTATTTT
few,14,TRBJ1-5,TRBD1,TRBV10-2,CASRRGQGGQPQHF,TGCGCCAGCCGGCGGGGACAGGGTGGTCAGCCCCAGCATTTT
few,14,TRBJ1-2,.,TRBV7-8,CASSPPTARVGYTF,TGTGCCAGCAGCCCTCCGACTGCGAGGGTCGGCTACACCTTC
.,13,TRBJ1-2,TRBD1,TRBV6-6,CASTPDRAYGYTF,TGTGCCAGCACCCCGGACAGGGCCTATGGCTACACCTTC
.,15,TRBJ1-4,TRBD1,TRBV2,CASSSRTGNSGKLFF,TGTGCCAGCAGTTCCCGGACAGGGAATTCAGGAAAACTGTTTTTT
.,13,TRBJ2-5,TRBD1,TRBV5-1,CASRDRGGETQYF,TGCGCCAGCAGGGACAGGGGGGGCGAGACCCAGTACTTC
few,14,TRBJ1-1,.,TRBV7-3,CASSLARELGEAFF,TGTGCCAGCAGCCTCGCGAGGGAGTTGGGTGAAGCTTTCTTT
few,14,TRBJ2-7,TRBD1,TRBV27,CASRDRPPSYEQYF,TGTGCCAGTAGGGACAGACCTCCGTCCTACGAGCAGTACTTC
few,15,TRBJ1-6,TRBD1,TRBV9,CASSGGGQGNSPLHF,TGTGCCAGCAGCGGAGGGGGACAGGGGAATTCACCCCTCCACTTT
few,13,TRBJ1-5,.,TRBV6-5,CASSYSRDQPQHF,TGTGCCAGCAGTTACTCGAGGGATCAGCCCCAGCATTTT
few,15,TRBJ1-6,.,TRBV4-1,CASSQSRTDNSPLHF,TGCGCCAGCAGCCAATCCCGGACAGATAATTCACCCCTCCACTTT
.,15,TRBJ2-1,.,TRBV7-2,CASSGIRDTYNEQFF,TGTGCCAGCAGCGGGATCCGGGACACCTACAATGAGCAGTTCTTC
.,14,TRBJ1-2,TRBD1,TRBV11-3,CASSLTGGTYGYTF,TGTGCCAGCAGCTTGACAGGGGGAACCTATGGCTACACCTTC
few,13,TRBJ1-1,.,TRBV6-5,CASSPNMNTEAFF,TGTGCCAGCAGTCCCAACATGAACACTGAAGCTTTCTTT
.,18,TRBJ1-3,.,TRBV6-4,CASSEFQDRLFSGNTIYF,TGTGCCAGCAGTGAGTTCCAGGACAGACTTTTCTCTGGAAACACCATATATTTT
few,12,TRBJ1-1,.,TRBV6-1,CASRLGDSQAFF,TGTGCCAGCAGGCTCGGGGACTCCCAAGCTTTCTTT
few,15,TRBJ2-5,TRBD2,TRBV7-6,CASSFGGGAQETQYF,TGTGCCAGCAGCTTCGGCGGGGGGGCCCAAGAGACCCAGTACTTC
.,15,TRBJ2-2,.,TRBV30,CAWGTQIGVPGELFF,TGTGCCTGGGGAACCCAGATCGGAGTCCCCGGGGAGCTGTTTTTT
few,12,TRBJ1-1,.,TRBV29-1,CSGLILSTEAFF,TGCAGCGGCCTAATACTATCCACTGAAGCTTTCTTT
few,10,TRBJ1-1,.,TRBV29-1,CSVALIEAFF,TGCAGCGTCGCCCTAATTGAAGCTTTCTTT
once,16,TRBJ1-2,TRBD1,TRBV5-1,CASSTRQGTKNYGYTF,TGCGCCAGCAGCACCCGACAGGGTACGAAGAACTATGGCTACACCTTC
few,17,TRBJ1-3,.,TRBV18,CASSPRTAQFAGNTIYF,TGTGCCAGCTCACCAAGGACAGCTCAGTTCGCTGGAAACACCATATATTTT
.,13,TRBJ2-7,.,TRBV9,CASSVGPDYEQYF,TGTGCCAGCAGCGTAGGGCCAGACTACGAGCAGTACTTC
.,12,TRBJ2-1,TRBD1,TRBV7-2,CASGGQYNEQFF,TGTGCCAGTGGGGGACAGTACAATGAGCAGTTCTTC